A selection of T cell receptor beta chains follows, all from one sample in a study of early T cells in non-severe SARS-CoV-2 infection. MiXCR, applied by TCRdb to the 5' RACE reads, yields one record per CDR3 protein. The data contain 50,000 to 60,000 distinct CDR3 sequences, 9.5% to 12% of them singletons. The sequenced material came from whole blood. The receptor set was obtained from an adult who was a healthcare worker with PCR-confirmed SARS-CoV-2 infection or an uninfected control (not recorded which). Both conserved end residues are part of each CDR3. D genes are given only for firm matches. Some rows have no size entry. The others give once, few or many, or a class for an expanded clone.

CDR3 DNA	CDR3 protein	D gene	clone size	V gene	J gene
TGTGCCATCAGTGAATCCGCCTTACATGAGCAGTTCTTC	CAISESALHEQFF	.	many	TRBV10-3	TRBJ2-1
TGTGCCAGCAGCCAAGGGGGGGAGCAGTTCTTC	CASSQGGEQFF	.	many	TRBV11-2	TRBJ2-1
TGTGCCAGCAGCTTCTCCGTTAATGAAAAACTGTTTTTT	CASSFSVNEKLFF	.	few	TRBV7-6	TRBJ1-4
TGCAGCGTTCCACTTGTTATCGGGGGCGAGCAGTACTTC	CSVPLVIGGEQYF	.	.	TRBV29-1	TRBJ2-7
TGTGCCAGCAGTTACTCGATCCAGGGAGGAGGAAAACTGTTTTTT	CASSYSIQGGGKLFF	.	.	TRBV6-6	TRBJ1-4
TGTGCCAGCAGCTTAGGGGACGAGCAGTACTTC	CASSLGDEQYF	.	medium-sized	TRBV7-2	TRBJ2-7
TGTGCCAGCAGGCGAGGGACAGGGATTGGCTACACCTTC	CASRRGTGIGYTF	TRBD1	.	TRBV12-3/TRBV12-4	TRBJ1-2
TGTGCCAGCAGTGCGGTCGACAGCGATTACGAGCAGTACTTC	CASSAVDSDYEQYF	.	many	TRBV6-1	TRBJ2-7
TGCGCCAGCAGCCAAGATAGGTTCTGGGGCAGAGATAATTCACCCCTCCACTTT	CASSQDRFWGRDNSPLHF	.	.	TRBV4-1	TRBJ1-6
TGTGCCAGCAGTTACTCGGGACTTTACAATGAGCAGTTCTTC	CASSYSGLYNEQFF	.	many	TRBV6-2/TRBV6-3	TRBJ2-1
TGCAGTGCTAGGCGGGAGGGACAGCGAATCTCTGGGGCCAACGTCCTGACTTTC	CSARREGQRISGANVLTF	TRBD2	few	TRBV20-1	TRBJ2-6
TGTGCCAGCAGATATCGGGCGCCAAATTCACCCCTCCACTTT	CASRYRAPNSPLHF	.	few	TRBV6-5	TRBJ1-6
TGTGCCAGCAGTTACTCGGAGTATAGCAATCAGCCCCAGCATTTT	CASSYSEYSNQPQHF	.	many	TRBV6-5	TRBJ1-5
TGCAGTGCTATATCCACTAGCACAGATACGCAGTATTTT	CSAISTSTDTQYF	.	.	TRBV20-1	TRBJ2-3
TGTGCCAGCAGCCCTGGGACCTACAATGAGCAGTTCTTC	CASSPGTYNEQFF	.	many	TRBV6-2/TRBV6-3	TRBJ2-1
TGTGCCAGCTCACCACGTAGTGGAGAGACCCAGTACTTC	CASSPRSGETQYF	.	.	TRBV18	TRBJ2-5
TGTGCCAGCAGTTACTCGACTACGGGGGATACTGAGCAGTTCTTC	CASSYSTTGDTEQFF	.	medium-sized	TRBV6-5	TRBJ2-1
TGCAGTGCAATACGAGATAGCAATCAGCCCCAGCATTTT	CSAIRDSNQPQHF	.	many	TRBV20-1	TRBJ1-5
TGTGCCAGCAGTTTATGGGGGGCCTCCCAGTTCTTC	CASSLWGASQFF	.	few	TRBV27	TRBJ2-1
TGTGCCAGCAGCTCTTTAGCGGGAGAGGGGACCGGGGAGCTGTTTTTT	CASSSLAGEGTGELFF	TRBD2	many	TRBV11-3	TRBJ2-2
TGCGCCAGCAGCACGGGAAGGGACAGGGGGCGCGAGCAGTACTTC	CASSTGRDRGREQYF	TRBD1	few	TRBV5-1	TRBJ2-7
TGCGCCAGCAGCGGTCTCCGGGACAGCCTAAATCACTACGAGCAGTACTTC	CASSGLRDSLNHYEQYF	TRBD1	many	TRBV5-1	TRBJ2-7
TGTGCCAGCAGCGGTTACACCGGGGAGCTGTTTTTT	CASSGYTGELFF	.	many	TRBV12-3/TRBV12-4	TRBJ2-2
TGCAGTGCTAGTAGTGTGCGGGAGGGCCTCAATGAGCAGTTCTTC	CSASSVREGLNEQFF	TRBD2	few	TRBV20-1	TRBJ2-1
TGTGCCAGCAGCCAAGTCACCGGCGGGAGGGCCAAAAACATTCAGTACTTC	CASSQVTGGRAKNIQYF	TRBD2	few	TRBV4-2	TRBJ2-4
TGCAGCGTTGAACGGGACCTAATGACCGGGGAGCTGTTTTTT	CSVERDLMTGELFF	.	.	TRBV29-1	TRBJ2-2
TGTGCCAGTAGTGCGGCGGTAGGGGGCGAGCAGTACTTC	CASSAAVGGEQYF	.	many	TRBV19	TRBJ2-7
TGTGCCAGCTGGGGACTGCCCGGAAACATTCAGTACTTC	CASWGLPGNIQYF	.	few	TRBV28	TRBJ2-4
TGTGCCAGCAGTTACTCGATTTCGGAACCTAGCACAGATACGCAGTATTTT	CASSYSISEPSTDTQYF	.	many	TRBV6-6	TRBJ2-3
TGCAGTGCAAGGACTAGCGGGACCTACTACGAGCAGTACTTC	CSARTSGTYYEQYF	TRBD2	many	TRBV20-1	TRBJ2-7
TGTGCCAGCAGTTCGGTCGCGGGGGCCTCACCCCTCCACTTT	CASSSVAGASPLHF	.	many	TRBV27	TRBJ1-6
TGTGCCAGCAGTTATAGGGGACACTCCTACGAGCAGTACTTC	CASSYRGHSYEQYF	.	many	TRBV6-1	TRBJ2-7
TGTGCCAGCAGCCTGACAGGGCCCCCCTACGAGCAGTACTTC	CASSLTGPPYEQYF	TRBD1	.	TRBV7-2	TRBJ2-7
TGCAGCGCGACGAGGGGGTTAGATGAAAAACTGTTTTTT	CSATRGLDEKLFF	.	many	TRBV29-1	TRBJ1-4
TGTGCCTGGAGACTATTGAACACCGGGGAGCTGTTTTTT	CAWRLLNTGELFF	.	.	TRBV30	TRBJ2-2
TGTGCCAGCAGCGCAAATAGCAATCAGCCCCAGCATTTT	CASSANSNQPQHF	.	many	TRBV7-6	TRBJ1-5
TGTGCCAGCAGCCCGACGGGGGGACTAGCGGGGAATGAGCAGTTCTTC	CASSPTGGLAGNEQFF	TRBD2	many	TRBV7-3	TRBJ2-1
TGCGCCAGCAGCCAAGGGGAGGGACCGACGGCAATACTCAATGAGCAGTTCTTC	CASSQGEGPTAILNEQFF	TRBD2	.	TRBV4-3	TRBJ2-1
TGTGCCAGTAGTGTTCTAAATGAGCAGTTCTTC	CASSVLNEQFF	.	.	TRBV28	TRBJ2-1
TGCAGTGCTAGAGACCGGACTAGCGTCCTGCTGCGTCGTGAGCAGTTCTTC	CSARDRTSVLLRREQFF	TRBD2	few	TRBV20-1	TRBJ2-1
TGTGCCAGCAGCCCCCCTACTAGCGGGATGAGGGAGCAGTACTTC	CASSPPTSGMREQYF	TRBD2	.	TRBV7-2	TRBJ2-7